One and the same sample provided the 20 T cell receptor beta chains below, sequenced in a study of regulatory T cells in long-lasting Graves disease. Time point here: newly diagnosed GD, antithyroid drugs for less than 3 months. The TCR library used RNA extracted from PBMCs. Arm-PCR of CDR3 regions and iRepertoire HTBI primers were the basis on which TCR beta libraries were built. TCRdb redid the calling of the multiplex PCR reads with MiXCR, one entry per CDR3 protein. The table includes approximately 440,000 distinct CDR3 sequences, 15% to 20% detected once. The same sample was also used in a study of T cells in Graves' hyperthyroidism and ophthalmopathy.

The sample consisted of peripheral blood mononuclear cells (PBMCs), taken at new diagnosis, from a patient treated with antithyroid drugs. The origin of the receptors is a man in his forties with Graves disease.

Many counts were recorded for this clonotype. V gene TRBV6-2 or TRBV6-3 combines with J gene TRBJ2-7, with a weak D call TRBD1 (6 bases). Germline values: CDR1 MNHEY, CDR2 SVGEGT. The CDR3 loop spans 14 amino acids. V lost 5 bases and J lost 3, with 14 bases in between. CDR3 protein: CASSPGTLNYEQYF. The CDR3 coding sequence is TGTGCCAGCAGTCCCGGGACATTGAACTACGAGCAGTACTTC.

In its sample, this clonotype was seen many times. The rearrangement joins TRBV11-2 to TRBJ2-3; D is unclear. The CDR3 sequence is 16 residues long. With 2 bases removed from V and 2 bases from J, the gap between germline ends came to 14 bases. Germline V gene lookup returns CDR1 SGHAT and CDR2 FQNNGV. The CDR3 DNA sequence: TGTGCCAGCAGCTTAAGGCGCGGACCCTACACAGATACGCAGTATTTT. Translated: CASSLRRGPYTDTQYF. The full variable domain, rest sourced from reference TRBV11-2 and TRBJ2-3, is EAGVAQSPRYKIIEKRQSVAFWCNPISGHATLYWYQQILGQGPKLLIQFQNNGVVDDSQLPKDRFSAERLKGVDSTLKIQPAKLEDSAVYLCASSLRRGPYTDTQYFGPGTRLTVL.

A few counts support this clonotype. V usage is TRBV24-1 and J usage is TRBJ2-1; 14 bases fit TRBD2. V was pared by 11 bases and J by 1 base, with 12 bases of the junction left unmatched. The CDR3 is made up of 18 amino acids. Looked up from germline, CDR1 is KGHDR and CDR2 is SFDVKD. CDR3 DNA: TGTGCCAGCAGCGAAACCAGACTAGCGGGAGGGTCCTACAATGAGCAGTTCTTC. Its translation is CASSETRLAGGSYNEQFF.

This clonotype was recorded at least ten times. A read error may account for a junction end that differs from germline. The chain uses TRBV2 and TRBJ2-7, with TRBD2 matching 9 bases. The V gene's germline CDR1 is SNHLY and CDR2 FYNNEI. The CDR3 contains 15 residues. The CDR3 loop is CASREGAGGAYEQYF. The CDR3 nucleotides are TGTGCCAGCAGAGAAGGGGCGGGAGGGGCATACGAGCAGTACTTC.

This chain links TRBV3-1 with TRBJ1-2, with TRBD1 as a possible D gene (6 bases). The CDR3 contains 13 residues. CDR1 and CDR2 (germline): LGHDT, YNNKEL (reference sequence). V was shortened by 1 base and J by 8 bases, with 11 bases between the two germline ends. The CDR3 protein is CASSQGGAWGYTF. CDR3 nucleotide sequence: TGTGCCAGCAGCCAAGGGGGGGCATGGGGCTACACCTTC.

The sample holds a few counts of this clonotype. The chain is built from TRBV20-1 and TRBJ2-3; perhaps TRBD1 as D (5 bases). This CDR3 contains 16 residues. Per the germline V gene, CDR1 is DFQATT and CDR2 is SNEGSKA (reference sequence). Deletions cut 5 bases from V and 1 base from J, with 19 bases between. Here the CDR3 reads CSASRFTGWGTDTQYF. In nucleotides, the CDR3 is TGCAGTGCTTCACGATTCACAGGATGGGGCACAGATACGCAGTATTTT.

This clonotype was seen a handful of times. The rearrangement joins TRBV14 to TRBJ2-7, with 8 nucleotides matching TRBD2. This CDR3 contains 18 residues. The germline V gene encodes CDR1 SGHDN and CDR2 FVKESK. The junction had 20 bases not matched to a gene; V was cut back by 3 bases and J by 7 bases. The CDR3 here is CASSQRQRETHSTSEQYF. As DNA, the CDR3 is TGTGCCAGCAGCCAGAGGCAGCGGGAGACCCACTCTACGTCTGAGCAGTACTTC.

This clonotype was found many times. The V gene is TRBV7-9, the J gene TRBJ1-6; tentatively, D is TRBD1 (5 bases). This CDR3 spans 14 amino acids. Trimming pared 0 bases from V and 14 bases from J, leaving 14 bases between. Looked up from germline, CDR1 is SEHNR and CDR2 is FQNEAQ (reference sequence). The CDR3 is CASSLARGGLTLHF. CDR3 nucleotide sequence: TGTGCCAGCAGCTTAGCGAGGGGCGGGCTAACCCTCCACTTT.

Of note for this clonotype: One base away lies a much larger clone, so this may be a sequencing read error. V usage is TRBV5-1 and J usage is TRBJ2-5, with D possibly being TRBD1 (5 bases). CDR3 size: 14 residues. Trimming took 0 bases from V and 2 from J, leaving 8 bases between them. Per germline, CDR1 SGHRS and CDR2 YFSETQ. CDR3 DNA: TGCGCCAGCAGCTTGGGGACAACACAAGAGACCCAGTACTTC. Translated: CASSLGTTQETQYF.

The chain links TRBV7-2 to TRBJ1-5; unclear D gene. The V and J ends lost 1 base and 1 base respectively, with 8 bases between them. The germline V gene encodes CDR1 SGHTA and CDR2 FQGNSA. The CDR3 is 15 residues long. The CDR3 DNA is TGTGCCAGCAGCTTAGTCAGCCAAAGCAATCAGCCCCAGCATTTT. This codes for CASSLVSQSNQPQHF.

This clonotype was detected ten times or more. V is TRBV12-5 and J is TRBJ2-7, with a possible D match to TRBD1 (6 bases). The CDR3 length is 17 residues. Trimming left V 6 bases short and J 0 bases short, with 21 bases between. Germline V CDR1 and CDR2: LGHNT, FRNRAP. For the CDR3, the DNA is TGTGCTAGTGGCTTTACAAAGCTCCGGGACAACTCCTACGAGCAGTACTTC. This encodes CASGFTKLRDNSYEQYF.

With regard to this clonotype: A much bigger clone sits one base away, suggesting this may be a read error. V and J are TRBV2 and TRBJ2-4; D might be TRBD1 or TRBD2, each matching 5 bases. The CDR3 has 15 residues. CDR1 is SNHLY, CDR2 FYNNEI, per germline. Trimming shortened V by 6 bases and J by 5 bases, and 17 bases separated the two germline ends. CDR3 DNA sequence: TGTGCCAGCAGCCCGGACGGGGCGGCCGAAAACATTCAGTACTTC. Amino acid sequence: CASSPDGAAENIQYF. Based on the CDR3 plus reference TRBV2 and TRBJ2-4, the full variable domain is EPEVTQTPSHQVTQMGQEVILRCVPISNHLYFYWYRQILGQKVEFLVSFYNNEISEKSEIFDDQFSVERPDGSNFTLKIRSTKLEDSAMYFCASSPDGAAENIQYFGAGTRLSVL.

This clonotype was observed at least ten times. This chain connects TRBV3-1 to TRBJ1-5; maybe TRBD1 (6 bases). CDR1 is LGHDT, CDR2 YNNKEL, per germline (reference sequence). Trimming cost V 0 bases and J 5 bases, with 17 bases left between them. CDR3 size: 17 residues. This CDR3 is CASSQDRGGAGYQPQHF. The CDR3 nucleotides read TGTGCCAGCAGCCAAGATCGGGGGGGGGCAGGTTATCAGCCCCAGCATTTT.

The sample holds many counts of this clonotype. This rearrangement joins TRBV12-3 or TRBV12-4 to TRBJ2-7, with D possibly called TRBD1 or TRBD2 (5 bases each). V was cut by 3 bases and J by 6 bases, with 15 bases left in between. The CDR3 totals 14 residues. CDR3 protein: CASSLGENPSEQYF. CDR3 sequence (DNA): TGTGCCAGCAGTTTGGGGGAGAATCCCTCCGAGCAGTACTTC.

A word on this clonotype: At one boundary the junction diverges from the germline segment, which might be a read error. This chain connects TRBV27 to TRBJ2-1; D is perhaps TRBD2 (6 bases). Germline values: CDR1 MNHEY, CDR2 SMNVEV (reference sequence). This CDR3 region has 15 residues. The CDR3 reads CASSLLGRTYNGQFF. DNA of the CDR3: TGTGCCAGCAGTTTATTAGGGAGGACCTACAATGGGCAGTTCTTC.

This clonotype was counted only a few times. The chain combines TRBV9 with TRBJ2-1, with D perhaps TRBD2 (5 bases). The CDR3 runs 14 residues. CDR1 and CDR2 (germline): SGDLS, YYNGEE. With 3 bases removed from V and 7 bases from J, the gap between germline ends came to 14 bases. CDR3 sequence: CASSAGLNRNEQFF. CDR3 DNA: TGTGCCAGCAGCGCCGGACTTAACCGAAATGAGCAGTTCTTC.

The chain joins TRBV9 to TRBJ2-1; 8 bases fit TRBD2. CDR1 is SGDLS, CDR2 YYNGEE, per germline. The CDR3 runs to 16 residues. With V trimmed by 4 bases and J by 2 bases, 8 bases remained unmatched. The CDR3 loop is CASSLAGLAPYNEQFF. The CDR3 bases are TGTGCCAGCAGCTTAGCTGGACTAGCCCCCTACAATGAGCAGTTCTTC.

This clonotype was observed many times. The gene calls are TRBV28 and TRBJ2-3; D uncertain. Deletions cut 3 bases from V and 1 base from J, with 8 bases between. The CDR3 consists of 14 residues. Per germline, CDR1 MDHEN and CDR2 SYDVKM. CDR3 bases: TGTGCCAGCAGTTTTGGAGTTCGCACAGATACGCAGTATTTT. It codes for CASSFGVRTDTQYF. Together with reference TRBV28 and TRBJ2-3, the CDR3 gives the full variable domain: DVKVTQSSRYLVKRTGEKVFLECVQDMDHENMFWYRQDPGLGLRLIYFSYDVKMKEKGDIPEGYSVSREKKERFSLILESASTNQTSMYLCASSFGVRTDTQYFGPGTRLTVL.

The table lists this clonotype with many counts. The CDR3 spells CASSTPTTGDKLGNIQYF. In DNA form, the CDR3 reads TGTGCCAGCAGCACACCCACGACAGGGGATAAGTTAGGAAACATTCAGTACTTC. This chain links TRBV9 with TRBJ2-4; 8 bases line up with TRBD1. After removal of 4 bases from V and 6 bases from J, the junction contained 18 bases not matched to a gene. CDR3 length equals 18 residues. The germline V gene encodes CDR1 SGDLS and CDR2 YYNGEE.

This clonotype was seen a handful of times. This chain's CDR3 is CASSSPDRGTYGYTF. Here the CDR3 DNA reads TGTGCCAGCAGTTCCCCGGACAGGGGTACTTATGGCTACACCTTC. The gene calls are TRBV27 and TRBJ1-2, with 9 nucleotides matching TRBD1. CDR1 MNHEY and CDR2 SMNVEV come from the germline V gene (reference sequence). The CDR3 extends over 15 amino acids. The V and J ends lost 4 bases and 5 bases, in that order; junction bases with no gene match: 8.